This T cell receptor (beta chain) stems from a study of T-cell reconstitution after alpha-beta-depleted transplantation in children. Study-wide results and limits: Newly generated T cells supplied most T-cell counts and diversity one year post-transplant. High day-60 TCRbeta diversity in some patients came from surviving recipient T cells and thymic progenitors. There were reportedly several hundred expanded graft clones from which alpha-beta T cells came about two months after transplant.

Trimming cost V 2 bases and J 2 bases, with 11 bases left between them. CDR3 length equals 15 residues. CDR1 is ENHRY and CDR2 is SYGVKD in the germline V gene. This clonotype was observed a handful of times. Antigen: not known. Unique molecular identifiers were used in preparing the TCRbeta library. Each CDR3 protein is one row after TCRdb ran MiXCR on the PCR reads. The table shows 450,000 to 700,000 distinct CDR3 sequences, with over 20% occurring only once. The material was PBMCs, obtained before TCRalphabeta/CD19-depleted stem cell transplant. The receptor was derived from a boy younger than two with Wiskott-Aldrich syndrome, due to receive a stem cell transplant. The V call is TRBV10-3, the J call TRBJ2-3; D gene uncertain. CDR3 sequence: CAISEAFRVTDTQYF. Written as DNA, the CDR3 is TGTGCCATCAGTGAGGCCTTCAGAGTCACAGATACGCAGTATTTT.